A single sample gave rise to the 23 T cell receptor beta chains below, sequenced in a study of a mutant IDH1 vaccine in newly diagnosed glioma. As to time point: baseline, week 1 (first vaccination visit). The treatment denotes: pre-vaccination baseline after standard-of-care therapy. The method was immunoSEQ multiplex PCR; TCRdb's version includes in-frame clones alone and lacks a portion of them. Of about 50,000 clones detected, about nine tenths appear once; the ten largest clones hold roughly 2.4%. This specimen consisted of PBMCs, obtained from a glioma patient treated with radiotherapy, temozolomide or both. The receptors were gathered from a middle-aged man with glioma.

This clone has just one count. The V and J genes are TRBV6-1 and TRBJ1-2; tentatively, D is TRBD1 (6 bases). CDR1 and CDR2 (germline): MNHNS, SASEGT. The CDR3 extends over 17 amino acids. Trimming stripped 4 bases from V and 0 bases from J, with 18 bases between. The CDR3, as DNA: TGTGCCAGCAGTGTAAGAACAGACAGGATAGCTAACTATGGCTACACCTTC. Protein: CASSVRTDRIANYGYTF.

V and J are TRBV2 and TRBJ2-1; D is unresolved. The CDR3 totals 11 residues. The V gene's germline CDR1 is SNHLY and CDR2 FYNNEI. The ends were cut back, 7 bases at V and 9 bases at J, with 10 bases in the middle. The CDR3 loop is CASKTSLEQFF. Written as DNA, the CDR3 is TGTGCCAGCAAGACTTCGCTTGAGCAGTTCTTC.

The rearrangement links TRBV20-1 to TRBJ1-1; D possibly corresponds to TRBD1 (5 bases). Germline V gene data show CDR1 as DFQATT and CDR2 as SNEGSKA (reference sequence). CDR3 length: 11 residues. V lost 2 bases to trimming and J lost 10 bases, with 11 bases between them. This CDR3 reads CSARKIDRAFF. Written as DNA, the CDR3 is TGCAGTGCTAGAAAGATAGACAGAGCTTTCTTT.

The chain employs TRBV6-6 and TRBJ1-4, with D possibly TRBD1 on 5 matching bases. There are 14 residues in the CDR3. Between the trimmed V and J ends, which lost 10 bases and 4 bases, there was a span of 16 bases. Looked up from germline, CDR1 is MNHNY and CDR2 is SVGAGI (reference sequence). CDR3 nucleotides: TGTGCCACCAAAACGGGACCGCTTAATGAAAAACTGTTTTTT. Translated, it gives CATKTGPLNEKLFF.

A single count supports this clone. The rearrangement links TRBV19 to TRBJ2-7; the D is unclear. V dropped 5 bases and J dropped 3 bases, with 5 bases sitting between them. The CDR3 sequence is 11 residues long. CDR1 is LNHDA, CDR2 SQIVND, per germline (reference sequence). The CDR3 spells CASSGVYEQYF. The DNA of the CDR3 is TGTGCCAGTAGTGGGGTCTACGAGCAGTACTTC.

V usage is TRBV7-2 and J usage is TRBJ2-7; D is perhaps TRBD2 (7 bases). The length of the CDR3 is 16 residues. V lost 3 bases, J lost 3 bases, and 18 bases lay in between. Germline CDR1 SGHTA, CDR2 FQGNSA. The CDR3: CASSFLSGGGHYEQYF. In DNA, the CDR3 is TGTGCCAGCAGCTTCCTCTCGGGGGGCGGACACTACGAGCAGTACTTC.

This chain links TRBV19 with TRBJ2-7; perhaps D is TRBD1 or TRBD2 (6 bases each). Trimming removed 0 bases from V and 0 bases from J, with 12 bases in between. The CDR3 has 16 amino acids. Per the germline V gene, CDR1 is LNHDA and CDR2 is SQIVND (reference sequence). This CDR3 is CASSIESGGLSYEQYF. CDR3 coding DNA: TGTGCCAGTAGTATAGAGAGTGGGGGGCTCTCCTACGAGCAGTACTTC. Full variable domain (remainder filled in from reference TRBV19 and TRBJ2-7): DGGITQSPKYLFRKEGQNVTLSCEQNLNHDAMYWYRQDPGQGLRLIYYSQIVNDFQKGDIAEGYSVSREKKESFPLTVTSAQKNPTAFYLCASSIESGGLSYEQYFGPGTRLTVT.

This rearrangement joins TRBV6-5 to TRBJ2-1, with D uncertain. V was shortened by 7 bases and J by 0 bases, with 10 bases between the two germline ends. This CDR3 has 14 residues. Per germline, CDR1 MNHEY and CDR2 SVGAGI. The CDR3 protein is CASTPHSSYNEQFF. CDR3 coding DNA: TGTGCCAGCACCCCCCACAGCTCCTACAATGAGCAGTTCTTC.

The CDR3 sequence is CASSLIGAPRPQHF. The CDR3 coding sequence is TGTGCCAGCAGCTTAATAGGGGCCCCCCGGCCCCAGCATTTT. J is TRBJ1-5 and V is TRBV7-2; perhaps TRBD1 as D (5 bases). CDR1 and CDR2 from the germline V gene are SGHTA and FQGNSA. The V gene lost 2 bases and the J gene lost 9 bases, with 14 bases spanning the gap. CDR3 length: 14 residues.

This clone was seen once. The chain joins TRBV10-2 to TRBJ2-1; possibly TRBD2 for D (6 bases). The CDR3 contains 13 residues. Between the trimmed V and J ends, which lost 8 bases and 4 bases, there was a span of 12 bases. CDR1 and CDR2 (germline): WSHSY, SAAADI. For the CDR3, the DNA is TGCGCCAGCCGGGACTGGAATTACAATGAGCAGTTCTTC. It codes for CASRDWNYNEQFF.

This clone was recorded only once. The V gene is TRBV15, the J gene TRBJ1-5; the match to TRBD1 covers 7 bases. Germline-derived CDR1 and CDR2 are LNHNV and YYDKDF (reference sequence). V was clipped by 1 base and J by 5 bases; unmatched bases: 5. This CDR3 is built from 15 residues. The CDR3 DNA sequence: TGTGCCACCAGCAGAGGACAGACAGGGTATCAGCCCCAGCATTTT. This sequence encodes CATSRGQTGYQPQHF.

The CDR3 reads CASSSRGPYEQYF. Here the CDR3 DNA reads TGTGCCAGCAGTTCCCGGGGCCCCTACGAGCAGTACTTC. The J gene is TRBJ2-7, the V gene TRBV27, with D perhaps being TRBD1 or TRBD2 (5 bases each). This CDR3 has 13 residues. With 4 bases removed from V and 2 bases from J, the gap between germline ends came to 9 bases. Germline CDR1 and CDR2: MNHEY and SMNVEV (reference sequence).

The rearrangement joins TRBV27 to TRBJ2-7, with 8 bases identical to TRBD2. The length of the CDR3 is 14 residues. Germline trimming cut 8 bases from V and 1 base from J; bases unmatched to any gene: 7. Per the germline V gene, CDR1 is MNHEY and CDR2 is SMNVEV (reference sequence). The CDR3 region has the DNA TGTGCCAGCTCTCGAGCGGGAGTGTCCTACGAGCAGTACTTC. Protein: CASSRAGVSYEQYF.

The genes are TRBV27 and TRBJ2-7; 7 nucleotides line up with TRBD1. V lost 5 bases and J lost 1; bases outside the gene matches: 11. The CDR3 has 16 residues. CDR1 is MNHEY, CDR2 SMNVEV, per germline (reference sequence). CDR3 sequence: CASSQRGQVFSYEQYF. In DNA form, the CDR3 reads TGTGCCAGCAGTCAACGCGGACAGGTTTTTTCCTACGAGCAGTACTTC.

The gene calls are TRBV7-2 and TRBJ2-7; the D gene is possibly TRBD1 (6 bases). This CDR3 spans 13 amino acids. Germline CDR1 reads SGHTA; CDR2 reads FQGNSA. Deletions cut 3 bases from V and 1 base from J, with 7 bases between. The CDR3 DNA is TGTGCCAGCAGCTTCACAGGGTCCTACGAGCAGTACTTC. This encodes CASSFTGSYEQYF.

The chain has TRBV7-2 and TRBJ2-5, with D possibly TRBD1 on 6 matching bases. V was shortened by 6 bases and J by 3 bases, with 11 bases between the two germline ends. This CDR3 is built from 13 residues. CDR1 is SGHTA and CDR2 is FQGNSA in the germline V gene. The DNA of the CDR3 is TGTGCCAGCAGTCGACCAGGGGAAGAGACCCAGTACTTC. This encodes CASSRPGEETQYF.

The chain combines TRBV5-1 with TRBJ2-7, with 7 bases aligning to TRBD2. This CDR3 has 14 residues. V was pared by 5 bases and J by 1 base, with 6 bases of the junction left unmatched. Germline loops: CDR1 SGHRS, CDR2 YFSETQ. The CDR3 spells CASRVAGPSYEQYF. The CDR3 DNA is TGCGCCAGCAGGGTAGCGGGTCCATCCTACGAGCAGTACTTC.

The CDR3 reads CSARSGNTIYF. CDR3 nucleotide sequence: TGCAGTGCTCGCTCTGGAAACACCATATATTTT. This chain joins TRBV20-1 and TRBJ1-3, with no clear D. The ends were cut back, 5 bases at V and 0 bases at J, with 2 bases in the middle. This CDR3 has 11 amino acids. The germline V gene encodes CDR1 DFQATT and CDR2 SNEGSKA (reference sequence).

This rearrangement joins TRBV28 to TRBJ2-7; 11 bases line up with TRBD1. The germline CDR1 and CDR2 sequences are MDHEN and SYDVKM. CDR3 length: 15 residues. Trimming removed 5 bases from V and 5 bases from J; junction bases left unmatched: 8. The CDR3 nucleotides are TGTGCCAGCAGTCCCACCCGGACAGGGGGCGACGAGCAGTACTTC. This codes for CASSPTRTGGDEQYF.

This chain joins TRBV7-6 and TRBJ2-7; the D gene is possibly TRBD1 (5 bases). This CDR3 comprises 14 residues. Germline V CDR1 and CDR2: SGHVS, FNYEAQ. V lost 2 bases to trimming and J lost 3 bases, with 11 bases between them. CDR3 nucleotide sequence: TGTGCCAGCAGCTTACAACAGGCGAACTACGAGCAGTACTTC. As protein: CASSLQQANYEQYF.

The CDR3 nucleotides read TGTGCCAGCACCACAGGCTACGAGCAGTACTTC. Protein: CASTTGYEQYF. The chain links TRBV5-6 to TRBJ2-7; TRBD1 is a possible D gene (5 bases). CDR3 size: 11 residues. Germline V lookup: CDR1 SGHDT, CDR2 YYEEEE. The V end lost 6 bases, the J end lost 3 bases, and 7 bases lay between the germline ends.

This rearrangement joins TRBV2 to TRBJ1-5, with a weak D call TRBD1 (5 bases). The V end was cut by 4 bases, the J end by 6 bases, with 13 bases between. CDR3 length equals 14 residues. CDR1 SNHLY and CDR2 FYNNEI come from the germline V gene. CDR3 amino acids: CASSVQGAPQPQHF. CDR3 DNA sequence: TGTGCCAGCAGTGTGCAGGGAGCCCCTCAGCCCCAGCATTTT.

The rearrangement joins TRBV18 to TRBJ1-2, with D uncertain. Germline V gene lookup returns CDR1 KGHSH and CDR2 LQKENI. CDR3 length: 16 amino acids. Trimming took 0 bases from V and 1 from J, leaving 12 bases between them. DNA for the CDR3: TGTGCCAGCTCACCACCTAAACACGGGTTTAACTATGGCTACACCTTC. Translating it yields CASSPPKHGFNYGYTF.